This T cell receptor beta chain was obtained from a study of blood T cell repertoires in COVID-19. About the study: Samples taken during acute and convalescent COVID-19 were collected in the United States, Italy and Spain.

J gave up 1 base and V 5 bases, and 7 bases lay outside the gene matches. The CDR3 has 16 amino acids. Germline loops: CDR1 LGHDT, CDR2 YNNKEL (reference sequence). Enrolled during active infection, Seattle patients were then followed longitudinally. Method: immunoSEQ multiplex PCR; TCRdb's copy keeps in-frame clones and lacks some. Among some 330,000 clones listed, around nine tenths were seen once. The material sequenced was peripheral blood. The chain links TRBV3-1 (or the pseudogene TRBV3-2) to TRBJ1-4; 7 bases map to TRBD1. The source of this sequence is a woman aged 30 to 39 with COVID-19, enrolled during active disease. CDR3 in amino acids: CASSVQGGRTNEKLFF. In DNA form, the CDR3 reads TGTGCCAGCAGCGTCCAGGGGGGAAGAACTAATGAAAAACTGTTTTTT.